Following are 32 T cell receptor beta chains from one sample sequenced in a study of cytomegalovirus exposure and HLA in healthy donors. Here immunoSEQ multiplex PCR was the method, and the copy in TCRdb shows in-frame clones only, minus some. The table lists under 250,000 clones, over 65% of them singletons. The sample was PBMCs. The receptor set was obtained from a woman between 18 and 30 years old in good health and CMV-seronegative.

The gene calls are TRBV10-1 and TRBJ2-1, with 10 bases that match TRBD2. The CDR3 length is 17 residues. CDR1 and CDR2 (germline): WNHNN, SYGVQD (reference sequence). J gave up 1 base and V 6 bases, and 9 bases lay outside the gene matches. In DNA, the CDR3 is TGCGCCAGCAGAGCGGGGGGGCCCGGGGAGTCCTACAATGAGCAGTTCTTC. Translation gives CASRAGGPGESYNEQFF.

The chain carries TRBV27 and TRBJ1-5; D not resolved. The CDR3 is 14 amino acids. The V gene's germline CDR1 is MNHEY and CDR2 SMNVEV (reference sequence). Trimming cost V 6 bases and J 9 bases, with 18 bases left between them. CDR3 region: CASRASGAKGPQHF. CDR3 DNA sequence: TGTGCCAGCAGGGCGTCAGGAGCTAAGGGGCCCCAGCATTTT.

V and J are TRBV10-2 and TRBJ2-1, with D possibly TRBD2 on 5 matching bases. The V and J ends lost 10 bases and 5 bases respectively, with 18 bases between them. There are 14 residues in the CDR3. Germline V lookup: CDR1 WSHSY, CDR2 SAAADI. The CDR3 region has the DNA TGCGCCACCGCTACGCCGCGGCGGGACAATGAGCAGTTCTTC. Amino acid sequence: CATATPRRDNEQFF.

The J gene is TRBJ2-7, the V gene TRBV28; possibly TRBD1 for D (6 bases). This CDR3 comprises 16 residues. Trimming removed 5 bases at V and 5 bases at J, with 22 bases between. Germline loops: CDR1 MDHEN, CDR2 SYDVKM. The CDR3 coding sequence is TGTGCCAGCAGTCCGCCCGGGACATCAACGGCCCACGAGCAGTACTTC. As protein: CASSPPGTSTAHEQYF.

The chain links TRBV9 to TRBJ2-3; 9 bases match TRBD2. After removal of 7 bases from V and 5 bases from J, the junction contained 5 bases not matched to a gene. The CDR3 has 13 residues. CDR1 is SGDLS and CDR2 is YYNGEE in the germline V gene. The CDR3 nucleotides are TGTGCCAGCGCGGGGGGGCTCCGAGATACGCAGTATTTT. Translating it yields CASAGGLRDTQYF.

The chain recombines TRBV7-8 with TRBJ1-2; D unresolved. With 5 bases removed from V and 7 bases from J, the gap between germline ends came to 11 bases. CDR1 SGHVS and CDR2 FQNEAQ come from the germline V gene. The CDR3 consists of 12 residues. This CDR3 reads CASSPRVGGYTF. As DNA, the CDR3 is TGTGCCAGCAGCCCACGGGTGGGTGGCTACACCTTC.

In nucleotides, the CDR3 is TGTGCCAGCAGCTCGGGGACCAACACTGAAGCTTTCTTT. It yields the protein CASSSGTNTEAFF. V and J are TRBV13 and TRBJ1-1; weak D call: TRBD1 (5 bases). V shed 4 bases and J shed 2 bases, with 8 bases lying between them. Germline V gene lookup returns CDR1 PRHDT and CDR2 FYEKMQ (reference sequence). The CDR3 is made up of 13 amino acids.

The chain links TRBV30 to TRBJ2-3; TRBD2 aligns across 9 bases. Germline CDR1 reads GTSNPN; CDR2 reads SVGIG (reference sequence). V lost 1 base to trimming and J lost 4 bases; unmatched junction nucleotides: 12. CDR3 length equals 17 residues. The CDR3 sequence is CAWSEAGGPGLADTQYF. For the CDR3, the DNA is TGTGCCTGGAGTGAGGCGGGGGGGCCAGGTCTGGCAGATACGCAGTATTTT.

The chain links TRBV27 to TRBJ1-1, with TRBD1 matching over 9 bases. With 7 bases clipped from V and 4 bases from J, the junction kept 10 bases outside the gene matches. This CDR3 spans 15 amino acids. Germline values: CDR1 MNHEY, CDR2 SMNVEV (reference sequence). The chain's CDR3 is CASTRPGQGITEAFF. CDR3 bases: TGTGCCAGCACCCGCCCAGGACAGGGGATCACTGAAGCTTTCTTT.

V is TRBV4-1 and J is TRBJ2-7; D may be TRBD1 (5 bases). There are 13 residues in the CDR3. Trimming shortened V by 3 bases and J by 3 bases, and 9 bases separated the two germline ends. Germline CDR1 reads MGHRA; CDR2 reads YSYEKL. CDR3 DNA sequence: TGCGCCAGCAGCCAGCAGGGTTTCTACGAGCAGTACTTC. It translates to CASSQQGFYEQYF.

This sequence joins TRBV29-1 and TRBJ2-5, with a possible D match to TRBD2 (6 bases). Per germline, CDR1 SQVTM and CDR2 ANQGSEA. CDR3 size: 11 residues. V dropped 5 bases and J dropped 9 bases, with 13 bases sitting between them. CDR3 region: CSVLQPGAQYF. The CDR3 DNA reads TGCAGCGTTCTCCAGCCGGGGGCCCAGTACTTC.

This clone was found once. The chain couples TRBV19 to TRBJ2-1; possible D gene TRBD2, 5 bases. Germline V lookup: CDR1 LNHDA, CDR2 SQIVND (reference sequence). The V end lost 4 bases, the J end lost 7 bases, and 23 bases lay between the germline ends. The CDR3 runs to 17 residues. The CDR3 coding sequence is TGTGCCAGTAGTACCCTTTCCGGACGGACTTCGGTTAATGAGCAGTTCTTC. Protein sequence: CASSTLSGRTSVNEQFF.

This clone has just a few counts. Other DNA sequences in this sample translate to the same CDR3. The rearrangement links TRBV30 to TRBJ1-5; 9 bases agree with TRBD1. The junction had 3 bases not matched to a gene; V was cut back by 0 bases and J by 6 bases. Germline V gives CDR1 GTSNPN, CDR2 SVGIG (reference sequence). The CDR3 is 14 amino acids. The CDR3 loop is CAWSVRGQGQPQHF. The CDR3 DNA reads as TGTGCCTGGAGTGTCCGGGGACAGGGTCAGCCCCAGCATTTT.

The sample holds many counts of this clone. The V and J genes are TRBV14 and TRBJ1-2, with D possibly TRBD1 on 6 matching bases. Trimming took off 4 bases at V and 2 bases at J, with 8 bases between the two ends. Germline V gives CDR1 SGHDN, CDR2 FVKESK. The CDR3 runs 13 residues. CDR3 protein: CASSRDNNYGYTF. The CDR3 region has the DNA TGTGCCAGCAGCCGGGACAACAACTATGGCTACACCTTC.

This clone was observed once. This rearrangement joins TRBV28 to TRBJ1-5; TRBD1 agrees at 7 bases. Losses at the gene ends were 1 base for V and 3 bases for J; bases not matched to a gene: 15. CDR1 and CDR2 (germline): MDHEN, SYDVKM. The CDR3 runs to 19 residues. The CDR3 is CASSLSRLRGPEVNQPQHF. The CDR3, as DNA: TGTGCCAGCAGTTTATCCAGATTGAGGGGGCCGGAAGTCAATCAGCCCCAGCATTTT.

This chain connects TRBV6-5 to TRBJ2-1; tentative D call: TRBD2 (6 bases). The CDR3 extends over 16 amino acids. The V and J ends lost 0 bases and 8 bases respectively, with 17 bases between them. Per the germline V gene, CDR1 is MNHEY and CDR2 is SVGAGI. The CDR3, as DNA: TGTGCCAGCAGTTACTCCGCCCCGGGGGTGTCCGATGAGCAGTTCTTC. It encodes CASSYSAPGVSDEQFF.

The genes are TRBV2 and TRBJ2-7; D ambiguous. CDR3 length equals 12 residues. Germline CDR1 SNHLY, CDR2 FYNNEI. Deletions cut 3 bases from V and 3 bases from J, with 6 bases between. CDR3 coding DNA: TGTGCCAGCAGTGATGGGCACTACGAGCAGTACTTC. Translated, it gives CASSDGHYEQYF.

V gene TRBV13 combines with J gene TRBJ2-7, with TRBD2 matching over 10 bases. Trimming removed 5 bases from V and 3 bases from J; junction bases left unmatched: 13. From germline, CDR1 is PRHDT and CDR2 FYEKMQ (reference sequence). There are 17 residues in the CDR3. The DNA for the CDR3 is TGTGCCAGCAGCCTTTTTGTATCAGCGGGAGGGGTCTACGAGCAGTACTTC. Its translation is CASSLFVSAGGVYEQYF.

The rearrangement uses TRBV27 and TRBJ2-1, with D perhaps given as TRBD1 or TRBD2 (5 bases each). There are 13 residues in the CDR3. Germline lookup yields CDR1 MNHEY and CDR2 SMNVEV (reference sequence). Deletions cut 5 bases from V and 6 bases from J, with 11 bases between. This CDR3 is CASSPGGGNEQFF. The CDR3 DNA follows: TGTGCCAGCAGTCCCGGTGGGGGCAATGAGCAGTTCTTC.

Regarding this clone: Other nucleotide sequences in the sample specify the same CDR3. The CDR3, as DNA: TGCGCCAGCAGCTTGCAAGGGGAAGAGACCCAGTACTTC. This sequence encodes CASSLQGEETQYF. The J gene is TRBJ2-5, the V gene TRBV5-1, with D maybe TRBD1 (5 bases). CDR1 is SGHRS and CDR2 is YFSETQ in the germline V gene. V was shortened by 1 base and J by 3 bases, with 7 bases between the two germline ends. This CDR3 is built from 13 residues.

The rearrangement uses TRBV5-1 and TRBJ2-7, with TRBD1 matching 7 bases. Trimming at V came to 4 bases and at J to 7 bases, leaving 14 bases not matched to a gene. CDR3 length: 15 amino acids. Germline loops: CDR1 SGHRS, CDR2 YFSETQ. The CDR3 DNA sequence: TGCGCCAGCAGCCCCCGACAGGGTACCATGGGTGAGCAGTACTTC. Its protein product is CASSPRQGTMGEQYF.

The chain joins TRBV7-3 to TRBJ2-1, with D perhaps TRBD2 (5 bases). Germline CDR1 SGHTA, CDR2 FQGTGA. The CDR3 runs to 16 residues. Deletions cut 4 bases from V and 3 bases from J, with 16 bases between. The CDR3 reads CASSSQVSGVYNEQFF. The CDR3 DNA reads TGTGCCAGCAGCTCCCAGGTGAGCGGAGTCTACAATGAGCAGTTCTTC.

The rearrangement uses TRBV6-4 and TRBJ2-3; 8 bases match TRBD2. Germline loops: CDR1 MRHNA, CDR2 SNTAGT. The CDR3 has 12 amino acids. V dropped 5 bases and J dropped 14; count of bases not matched to a gene: 9. CDR3 bases: TGTGCCAGCAGTTCACTTAGCGGGGCGTTGTATTTT. This codes for CASSSLSGALYF.

The chain employs TRBV7-9 and TRBJ1-3; 9 positions agree with TRBD1. This CDR3 comprises 16 residues. V was pared by 5 bases and J by 2 bases, with 7 bases of the junction left unmatched. Germline V gene data show CDR1 as SEHNR and CDR2 as FQNEAQ (reference sequence). The CDR3 reads CASSPGTGWTGNTIYF. The CDR3 DNA is TGTGCCAGCAGCCCGGGGACAGGGTGGACTGGAAACACCATATATTTT.

This chain connects TRBV2 to TRBJ2-1, with D unresolved. The CDR3 length is 13 residues. Germline CDR1 SNHLY, CDR2 FYNNEI. Deletions cut 5 bases from V and 7 bases from J, with 12 bases between. In DNA form, the CDR3 reads TGTGCCAGCAGTTCAGATTGGGGAAATGAGCAGTTCTTC. Translating it yields CASSSDWGNEQFF.

This clone was seen ten or more times. V gene TRBV10-2 combines with J gene TRBJ1-1; unclear D gene. CDR3 length: 12 amino acids. Germline CDR1 WSHSY, CDR2 SAAADI. V gave up 6 bases and J gave up 11 bases, with 16 bases separating them. The CDR3 is CASSPAGLAAFF. CDR3 coding DNA: TGCGCCAGCAGCCCCGCAGGATTAGCGGCTTTCTTT.

The chain couples TRBV7-9 to TRBJ1-4; tentative D call: TRBD1 (5 bases). Per germline, CDR1 SEHNR and CDR2 FQNEAQ (reference sequence). V was shortened by 6 bases and J by 0 bases, with 17 bases between the two germline ends. The CDR3 has 17 amino acids. CDR3 in amino acids: CASRPGLGVTTNEKLFF. Here the CDR3 DNA reads TGTGCCAGCAGACCCGGTTTGGGGGTCACAACTAATGAAAAACTGTTTTTT.

The J gene is TRBJ2-6, the V gene TRBV30; D not certain. Looked up from germline, CDR1 is GTSNPN and CDR2 is SVGIG (reference sequence). The CDR3 sequence is 16 residues long. V was pared by 2 bases and J by 2 bases, with 13 bases between. The CDR3 nucleotides read TGTGCCTGGAGTCCCCTTGTTTCCCCTGGGGCCAACGTCCTGACTTTC. This codes for CAWSPLVSPGANVLTF.

This sequence joins TRBV5-4 and TRBJ2-5; possible D gene TRBD1, 6 bases. Germline V gene sequence: CDR1 SGHNT, CDR2 YYREEE (reference sequence). This CDR3 is 14 amino acids long. Between the trimmed V and J ends, which lost 0 bases and 4 bases, there was a span of 10 bases. This chain's CDR3 is CASSLVQGGETQYF. The DNA of the CDR3 is TGTGCCAGCAGCTTGGTACAGGGCGGAGAGACCCAGTACTTC. Drawing the rest from reference TRBV5-4 and TRBJ2-5, the complete variable domain is ETGVTQSPTHLIKTRGQQVTLRCSSQSGHNTVSWYQQALGQGPQFIFQYYREEENGRGNFPPRFSGLQFPNYSSELNVNALELDDSALYLCASSLVQGGETQYFGPGTRLLVL.

The rearrangement links TRBV27 to TRBJ1-5, with D perhaps matching TRBD1 (5 bases). The germline CDR1 and CDR2 sequences are MNHEY and SMNVEV (reference sequence). V lost 3 bases and J lost 6, with 12 bases in between. The CDR3 extends over 14 amino acids. CDR3: CASSLGPGFQPQHF. The CDR3 DNA is TGTGCCAGCAGTTTGGGGCCCGGTTTTCAGCCCCAGCATTTT.

This chain links TRBV7-8 with TRBJ1-2; D gene uncertain. CDR1 is SGHVS, CDR2 FQNEAQ, per germline. The CDR3 is 13 residues long. V was cut by 1 base and J by 5 bases, with 8 bases left in between. CDR3 nucleotide sequence: TGTGCCAGCAGCTTAGGGCAGACTTATGGCTACACCTTC. Its protein is CASSLGQTYGYTF.

The rearrangement uses TRBV5-1 and TRBJ2-5, with a weak D call TRBD1 (6 bases). CDR3 length: 15 amino acids. The germline V and J ends were trimmed by 4 bases and 4 bases, with 17 bases remaining between them. Germline V gene sequence: CDR1 SGHRS, CDR2 YFSETQ. The CDR3 reads CASSLWTARGETQYF. The DNA of the CDR3 is TGCGCCAGCAGCCTCTGGACAGCTAGGGGAGAGACCCAGTACTTC.